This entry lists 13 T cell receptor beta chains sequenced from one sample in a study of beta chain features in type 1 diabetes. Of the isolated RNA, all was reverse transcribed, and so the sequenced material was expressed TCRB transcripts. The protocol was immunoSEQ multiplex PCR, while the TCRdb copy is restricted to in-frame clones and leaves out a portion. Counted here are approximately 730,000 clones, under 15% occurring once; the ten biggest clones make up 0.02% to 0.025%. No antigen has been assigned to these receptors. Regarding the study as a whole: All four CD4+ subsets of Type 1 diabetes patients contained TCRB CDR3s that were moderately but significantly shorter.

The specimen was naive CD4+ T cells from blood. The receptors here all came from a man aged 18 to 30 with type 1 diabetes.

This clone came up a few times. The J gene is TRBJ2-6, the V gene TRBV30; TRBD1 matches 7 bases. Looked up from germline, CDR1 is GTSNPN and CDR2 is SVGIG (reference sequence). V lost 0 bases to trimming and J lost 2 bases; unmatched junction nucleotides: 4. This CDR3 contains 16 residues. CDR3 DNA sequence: TGTGCCTGGAGTGTGGGGCAGGGGGCTGGGGCCAACGTCCTGACTTTC. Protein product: CAWSVGQGAGANVLTF.

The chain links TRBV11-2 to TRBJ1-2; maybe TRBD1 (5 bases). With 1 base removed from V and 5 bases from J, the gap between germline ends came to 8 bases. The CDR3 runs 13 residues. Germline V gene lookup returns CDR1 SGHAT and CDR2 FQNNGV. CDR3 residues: CASSLVQAYGYTF. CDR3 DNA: TGTGCCAGCAGCTTAGTACAGGCTTATGGCTACACCTTC.

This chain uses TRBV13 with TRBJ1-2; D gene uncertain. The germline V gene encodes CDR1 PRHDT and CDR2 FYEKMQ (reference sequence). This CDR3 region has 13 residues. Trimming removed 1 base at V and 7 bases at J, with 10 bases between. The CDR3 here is CASSLAGSPGYTF. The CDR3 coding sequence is TGTGCCAGCAGCTTAGCGGGGTCCCCTGGCTACACCTTC.

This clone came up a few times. The chain's CDR3 is CAWNRQLGNTIYF. CDR3 DNA sequence: TGTGCCTGGAACAGGCAGTTGGGAAACACCATATATTTT. J is TRBJ1-3 and V is TRBV30; possible D gene TRBD1, 5 bases. The V gene's germline CDR1 is GTSNPN and CDR2 SVGIG (reference sequence). The CDR3 consists of 13 residues. V gave up 4 bases and J gave up 4 bases, with 11 bases separating them. Combining the CDR3 with reference TRBV30 and TRBJ1-3 gives the whole variable domain SQTIHQWPATLVQPVGSPLSLECTVEGTSNPNLYWYRQAAGRGLQLLFYSVGIGQISSEVPQNLSASRPQDRQFILSSKKLLLSDSGFYLCAWNRQLGNTIYFGEGSWLTVV.

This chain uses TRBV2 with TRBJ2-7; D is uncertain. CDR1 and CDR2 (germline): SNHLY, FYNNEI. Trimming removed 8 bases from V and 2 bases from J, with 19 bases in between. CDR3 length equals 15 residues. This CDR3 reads CASCAGSTRAYEQYF. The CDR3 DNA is TGTGCCAGCTGTGCTGGGTCCACCCGGGCCTACGAGCAGTACTTC.

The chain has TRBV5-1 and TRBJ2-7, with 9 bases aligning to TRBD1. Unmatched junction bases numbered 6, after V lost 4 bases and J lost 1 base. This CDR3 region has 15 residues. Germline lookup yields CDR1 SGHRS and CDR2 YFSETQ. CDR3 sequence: CASSPGDRASYEQYF. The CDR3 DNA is TGCGCCAGCAGCCCTGGGGACAGGGCGTCCTACGAGCAGTACTTC.

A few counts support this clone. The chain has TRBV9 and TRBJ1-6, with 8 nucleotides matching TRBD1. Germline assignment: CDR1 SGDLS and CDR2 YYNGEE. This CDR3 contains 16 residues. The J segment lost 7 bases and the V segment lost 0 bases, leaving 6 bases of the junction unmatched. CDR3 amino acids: CASSVGPGGWNSPLHF. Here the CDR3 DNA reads TGTGCCAGCAGCGTAGGGCCAGGGGGCTGGAATTCACCCCTCCACTTT. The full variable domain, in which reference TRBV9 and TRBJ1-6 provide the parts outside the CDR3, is DSGVTQTPKHLITATGQRVTLRCSPRSGDLSVYWYQQSLDQGLQFLIQYYNGEERAKGNILERFSAQQFPDLHSELNLSSLELGDSALYFCASSVGPGGWNSPLHFGNGTRLTVT.

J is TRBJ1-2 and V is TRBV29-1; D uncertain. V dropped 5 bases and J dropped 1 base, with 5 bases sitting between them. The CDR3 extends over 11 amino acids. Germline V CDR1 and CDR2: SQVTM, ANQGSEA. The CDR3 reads CSVTNNYGYTF. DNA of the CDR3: TGCAGCGTTACAAATAACTATGGCTACACCTTC.

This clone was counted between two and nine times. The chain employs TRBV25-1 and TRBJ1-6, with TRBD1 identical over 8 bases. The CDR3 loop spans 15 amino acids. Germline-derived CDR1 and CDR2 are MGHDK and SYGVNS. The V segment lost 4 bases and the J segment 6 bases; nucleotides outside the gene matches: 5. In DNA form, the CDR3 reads TGTGCCAGCAGTGCTCGGGACAGGCTTAATTCACCCCTCCACTTT. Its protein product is CASSARDRLNSPLHF.

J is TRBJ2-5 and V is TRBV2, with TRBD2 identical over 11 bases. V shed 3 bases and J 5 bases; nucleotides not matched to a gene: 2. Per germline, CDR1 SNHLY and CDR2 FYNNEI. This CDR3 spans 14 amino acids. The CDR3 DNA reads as TGTGCCAGCAGTGATAGCGGGGGGGCTGAGACCCAGTACTTC. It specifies CASSDSGGAETQYF.

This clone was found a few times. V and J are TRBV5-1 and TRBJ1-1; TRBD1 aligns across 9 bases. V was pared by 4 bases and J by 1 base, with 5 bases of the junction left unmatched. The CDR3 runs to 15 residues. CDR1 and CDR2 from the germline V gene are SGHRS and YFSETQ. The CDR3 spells CASSVTGGSNTEAFF. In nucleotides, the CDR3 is TGCGCCAGCAGCGTCACAGGGGGCTCGAACACTGAAGCTTTCTTT.

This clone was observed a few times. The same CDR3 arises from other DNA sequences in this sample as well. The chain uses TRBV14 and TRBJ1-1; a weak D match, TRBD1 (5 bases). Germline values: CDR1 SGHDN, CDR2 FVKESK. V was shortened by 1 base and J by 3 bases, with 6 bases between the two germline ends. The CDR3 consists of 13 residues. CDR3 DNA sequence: TGTGCCAGCAGCCAAGGACAGTACACTGAAGCTTTCTTT. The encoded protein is CASSQGQYTEAFF.

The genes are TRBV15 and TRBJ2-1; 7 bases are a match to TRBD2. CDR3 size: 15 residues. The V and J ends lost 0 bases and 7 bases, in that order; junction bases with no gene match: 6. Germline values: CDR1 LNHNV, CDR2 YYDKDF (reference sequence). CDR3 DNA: TGTGCCACCAGCAGAGAGGGGGGGATGCGGAATGAGCAGTTCTTC. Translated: CATSREGGMRNEQFF. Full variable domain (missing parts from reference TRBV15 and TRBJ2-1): DAMVIQNPRYQVTQFGKPVTLSCSQTLNHNVMYWYQQKSSQAPKLLFHYYDKDFNNEADTPDNFQSRRPNTSFCFLDIRSPGLGDTAMYLCATSREGGMRNEQFFGPGTRLTVL.